This passage covers 3 T cell receptor beta chains from one sample sequenced in a study of cytomegalovirus exposure and HLA in healthy donors. 13 Jbeta primers and 60 Vbeta primers were used for the PCR. The data were produced by immunoSEQ multiplex PCR, yet TCRdb's version contains in-frame clones alone and is incomplete. The sample holds about 120,000 clones, less than 20% seen once. Sequences were obtained from PBMCs. The receptor source for this set is a woman younger than 35 in good health and CMV-seronegative.

This clone was recorded once. The chain carries TRBV6-5 and TRBJ2-1; TRBD1 aligns across 10 bases. From germline, CDR1 is MNHEY and CDR2 SVGAGI. J was trimmed by 10 bases and V by 8 bases; bases with no gene match: 8. CDR3 length: 13 amino acids. Here the CDR3 DNA reads TGTGCCAGCCGACGGACAGGGGGGTACGAGCAGTTCTTC. The encoded protein is CASRRTGGYEQFF.

The sample holds a few counts of this clone. The V and J genes are TRBV28 and TRBJ1-1; 12 bases fit TRBD1. Per germline, CDR1 MDHEN and CDR2 SYDVKM. V was pared by 4 bases and J by 10 bases, with 10 bases of the junction left unmatched. This CDR3 spans 15 amino acids. CDR3 amino acids: CASSSGQGAHRRAFF. CDR3 nucleotides: TGTGCCAGCAGTTCGGGACAGGGGGCGCATCGCCGAGCTTTCTTT.

In DNA form, the CDR3 reads TGCAGCACCACAACGGGAGGAGAAGAGACCCAGTACTTC. Amino acid sequence: CSTTTGGEETQYF. This rearrangement joins TRBV29-1 to TRBJ2-5; TRBD2 agrees at 7 bases. Looked up from germline, CDR1 is SQVTM and CDR2 is ANQGSEA. The CDR3 runs 13 residues. After removal of 8 bases from V and 3 bases from J, the junction contained 9 bases not matched to a gene.